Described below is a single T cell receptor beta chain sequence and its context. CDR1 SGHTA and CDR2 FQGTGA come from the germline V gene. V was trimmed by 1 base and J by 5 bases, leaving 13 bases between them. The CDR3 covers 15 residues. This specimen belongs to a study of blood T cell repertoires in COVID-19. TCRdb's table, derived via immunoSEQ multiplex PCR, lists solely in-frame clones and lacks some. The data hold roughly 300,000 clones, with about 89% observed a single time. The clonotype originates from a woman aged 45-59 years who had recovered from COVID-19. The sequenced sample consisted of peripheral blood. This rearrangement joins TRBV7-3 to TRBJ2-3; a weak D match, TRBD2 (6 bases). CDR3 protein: CASSLMGLEGDTQYF. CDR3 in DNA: TGTGCCAGCAGCTTAATGGGACTCGAAGGAGATACGCAGTATTTT.